This T cell receptor (beta chain) emerged from a study of T cells in Graves' hyperthyroidism and ophthalmopathy. Study at large: Peripheral blood sampling occurred at initial diagnosis, before any treatment. General study findings and limits: Most expanded thyroid clonotypes above 0.001 recurred in blood.

CDR3 length: 16 residues. The V gene end was trimmed by 5 bases and the J gene end by 3 bases; junction bases not matched to a gene: 8. Germline CDR1 reads MDHEN; CDR2 reads SYDVKM. There are a few counts of this clonotype. What it binds is unknown. Patients between 18 and 65 years old had hyperthyroidism, newly diagnosed and lasting under 2 months. Fresh peripheral blood, 8 to 10 ml, was the source of the PBMCs. Researchers took RNA transcripts and amplified the TCR beta CDR3 regions from them. HTBI primers were used for first-round RT-PCR of the TCR CDR3. TCRdb re-derived calls from the multiplex PCR reads in MiXCR, one entry per CDR3 protein. The sample lists a few hundred thousand distinct CDR3 sequences; around 21% were seen once.

This clonotype was sampled from a man between 18 and 35 years old with Graves' hyperthyroidism. The sequencing sample was made of blood. The chain recombines TRBV28 with TRBJ2-2; 8 nucleotides align to TRBD1. The CDR3, as DNA: TGTGCCAGCAGTCCGCTCCAGGGGGCGGACACCGGGGAGCTGTTTTTT. Its protein product is CASSPLQGADTGELFF.